A selection of T cell receptor beta chains follows, all from one sample in a study of T cells in Graves' hyperthyroidism and ophthalmopathy. TCRdb recomputed calls from the multiplex PCR reads with MiXCR, one row per CDR3 protein. The top ten hold 10% of the sample, which has roughly 100,000 distinct CDR3 sequences, roughly 40% seen once. Sequences were obtained from peripheral blood or thyroid tissue (not recorded which). These receptors were collected from a woman under 40 with Graves' hyperthyroidism. Each CDR3 is given with its conserved first and last residue. Each record gives: V gene, J gene, CDR3 protein.

TRBV7-9	TRBJ2-2	CASSWTSGSATGELFF
TRBV7-8	TRBJ2-1	CASSSQVAYEQFF
TRBV13	TRBJ2-1	CASSLTADSSYNEQFF
TRBV20-1	TRBJ1-6	CSASSEGVGGSPLHF
TRBV3-1	TRBJ2-5	CASSQDLSLRGGETQYF
TRBV12-3/TRBV12-4	TRBJ2-5	CASSKLAGEETQYF
TRBV14	TRBJ2-3	CASSQVLSSTDTQYF
TRBV2	TRBJ2-2	CASRQGAAGELFF
TRBV11-2	TRBJ2-2	CASSLMRVLAGGPGELFF
TRBV20-1	TRBJ1-1	CSARRNTEAFF
TRBV7-2	TRBJ1-2	CASSQIWANYGYTF
TRBV27	TRBJ1-6	CASSLGQGWTYNSPLHF
TRBV7-8	TRBJ1-3	CASSRGSAGNTIYF
TRBV7-2	TRBJ1-1	CASSPGHTEAFF
TRBV20-1	TRBJ2-5	CSALLGSGTTRTQYF
TRBV13	TRBJ1-4	CASSRLRDRNEKLFF